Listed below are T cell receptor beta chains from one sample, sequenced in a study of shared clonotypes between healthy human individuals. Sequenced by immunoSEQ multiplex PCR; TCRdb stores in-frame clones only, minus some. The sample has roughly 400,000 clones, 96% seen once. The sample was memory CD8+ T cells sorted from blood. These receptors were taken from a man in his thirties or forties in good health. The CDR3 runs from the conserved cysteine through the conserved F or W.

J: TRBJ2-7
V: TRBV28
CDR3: CASSSTYEQYF

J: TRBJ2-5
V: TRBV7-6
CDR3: CASSHIWTGTETQYF

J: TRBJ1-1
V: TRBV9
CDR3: CASSVGALNTEAFF

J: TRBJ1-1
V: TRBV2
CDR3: CASRTTGGVTEAFF

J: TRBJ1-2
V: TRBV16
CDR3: CASSQLTTKNYGYTF

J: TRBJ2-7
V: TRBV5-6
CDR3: CASSLRRFDRSYEQYF

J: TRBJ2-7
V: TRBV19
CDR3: CASSPTGGSSYEQYF

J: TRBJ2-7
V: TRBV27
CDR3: CASSPVPSYEQYF

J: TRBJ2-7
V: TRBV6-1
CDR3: CATWVSYEQYF

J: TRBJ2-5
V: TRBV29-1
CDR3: CSVELVGRPRETQYF

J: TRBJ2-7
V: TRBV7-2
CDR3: CASSFVARSYEQYF

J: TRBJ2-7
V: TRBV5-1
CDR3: CASSRTFSDSYEQYF

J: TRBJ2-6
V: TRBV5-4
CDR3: CASSLVRGSGANVLTF

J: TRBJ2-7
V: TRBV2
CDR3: CASSVVGKSYEQYF

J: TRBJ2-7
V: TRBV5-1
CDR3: CASRVTSGGSYEQYF

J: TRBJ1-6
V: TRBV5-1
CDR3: CASRGAQGDSPLHF

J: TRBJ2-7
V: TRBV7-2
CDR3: CASTTLAGVSYEQYF

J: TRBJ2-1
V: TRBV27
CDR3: CASSLWASSEQFF

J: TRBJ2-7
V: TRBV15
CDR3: CATARGDSSYEQYF

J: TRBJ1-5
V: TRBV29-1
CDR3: CSVKTGDQPQHF

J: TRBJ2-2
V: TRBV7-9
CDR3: CASRGLAGAGELFF

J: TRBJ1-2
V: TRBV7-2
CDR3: CASSLARTGGGYTF

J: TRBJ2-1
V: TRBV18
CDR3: CASSPPGSEAYNEQFF

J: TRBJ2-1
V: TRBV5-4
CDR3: CASSVTGTSEQFF

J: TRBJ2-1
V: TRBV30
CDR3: CAAYPPLAGGHYNEQFF

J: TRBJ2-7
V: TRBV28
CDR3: CASSLDSFLYF

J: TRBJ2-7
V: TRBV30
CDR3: CAWSRDRDYEQYF

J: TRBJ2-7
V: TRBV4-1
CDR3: CASSLEGSGTYEQYF

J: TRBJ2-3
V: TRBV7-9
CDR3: CASSSWGGAADTQYF

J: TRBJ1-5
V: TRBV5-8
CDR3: CASSFRQGHQPQHF

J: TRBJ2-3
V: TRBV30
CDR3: CAWSRSSGRIPSTDTQYF

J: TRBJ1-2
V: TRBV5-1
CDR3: CASSCGTSAGYTF

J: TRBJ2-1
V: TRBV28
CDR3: CAGGTSSLAPDFF

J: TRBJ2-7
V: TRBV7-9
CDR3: CASSLGTASYEQYF

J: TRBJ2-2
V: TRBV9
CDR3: CASSVLGNTGELFF

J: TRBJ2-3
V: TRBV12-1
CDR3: CASSFGGSTDTQYF

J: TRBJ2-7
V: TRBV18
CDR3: CASSPGPGRNYEQYF

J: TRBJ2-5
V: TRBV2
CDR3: CASSDSDWIGRGDF

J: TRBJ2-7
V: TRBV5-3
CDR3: CARSLKGGRAYEQYF

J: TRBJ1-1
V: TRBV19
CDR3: CASSIGGRVYAEAFF

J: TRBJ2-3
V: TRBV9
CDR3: CASSPPGQQTDTQYF

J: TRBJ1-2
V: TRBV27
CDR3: CASSLAANYGYTF

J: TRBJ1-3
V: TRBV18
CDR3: CASSPLRSPGNTIYF

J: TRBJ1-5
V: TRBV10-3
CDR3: CAIRTDPNQPQHF

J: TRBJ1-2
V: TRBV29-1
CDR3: CSVDRSYYGYTF

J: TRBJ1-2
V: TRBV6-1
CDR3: CASSEDNF

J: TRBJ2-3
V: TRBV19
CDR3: CASRPQGLSTDTQYF

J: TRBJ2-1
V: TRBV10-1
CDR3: CASSESNLLAGPNEQFF

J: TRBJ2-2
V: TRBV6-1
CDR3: CASVREPNTGELFF

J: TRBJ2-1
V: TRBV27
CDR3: CASRLAGVDEQFF

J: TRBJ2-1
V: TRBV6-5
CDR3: CASSYSSGSSYNEQFF

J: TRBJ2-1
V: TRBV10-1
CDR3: CASSPSGRAGGEQFF

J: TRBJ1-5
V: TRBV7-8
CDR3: CASSLPAGSGNQPQHF